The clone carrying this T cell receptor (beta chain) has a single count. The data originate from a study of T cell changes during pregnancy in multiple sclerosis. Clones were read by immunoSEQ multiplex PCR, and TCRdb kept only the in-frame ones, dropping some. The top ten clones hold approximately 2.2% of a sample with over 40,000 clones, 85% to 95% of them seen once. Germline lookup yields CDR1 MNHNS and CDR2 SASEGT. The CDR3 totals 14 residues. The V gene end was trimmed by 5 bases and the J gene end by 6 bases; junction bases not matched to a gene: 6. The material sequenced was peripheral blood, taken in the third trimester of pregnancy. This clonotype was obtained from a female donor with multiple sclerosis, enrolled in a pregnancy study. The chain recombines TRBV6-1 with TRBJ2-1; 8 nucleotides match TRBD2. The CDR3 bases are TGTGCCAGCAGTCGGATACTAGCGGTCAATGAGCAGTTCTTC. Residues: CASSRILAVNEQFF.